Included here is one TCR beta chain sequence, with context. Its binding antigen is unknown. Base-call qualities are not available, and no considerably larger clone is one nucleotide away. The record originates from a study of blood T cell repertoires in COVID-19 (TCRdb year 2020). For the wider study: Samples from collaborators originated in the United States, Italy and Spain and spanned both the acute and convalescent phases of COVID-19. Nearly every sample came with metadata listing a de-identified subject ID, COVID-19 status, age in years and sex. The material from the prospective study consisted of cDNA or gDNA derived from T cells, B-cell-depleted T cells, or PBMCs. A freely available public database, intended as a resource for researchers studying the immune response to SARS-CoV-2, is where the repertoires were released. Where available, HLA class I and class II types were taken from metadata supplied by the sample provider and were not determined by assay-based typing. The dataset comprised deeply sampled blood TCRbeta repertoires from subjects exposed to, actively infected with, or recovered from COVID-19. Samples came from the ongoing ImmuneRACE study (first 160 participants) plus 1,254 subjects from 6 global collaborators.

The germline V gene encodes CDR1 MNHNS and CDR2 SASEGT. V and J are truncated by 3 bases and 6 bases respectively, leaving an intervening sequence of 15 bases. The CDR3 numbers 15 residues from cysteine through phenylalanine. Of all the DNA, just the CDR3 is kept, 45 bases in frame from base 1. The immunoSEQ Assay, a bias-controlled multiplex PCR, was used to amplify TCRbeta CDR3 regions from genomic DNA. Under the source paper's analysis protocol: The number of nucleated cells in each sample was estimated from the amplification of reference gene primers within the assay. To quantify the absolute abundance of each unique TCRbeta CDR3 rearrangement, sequence reads were collapsed and filtered. For each sample, productive Simpson clonality was calculated as the square root of Simpson's diversity index across productive rearrangements. TCRdb limited this immuneACCESS table to in-frame rearrangements with V and J called. A share of clones is missing; checked studies link under half to unresolved V genes, and the rest is unexplained. V and J calls and clone size are given by that table; D and trimming were obtained from the DNA. Counted in this sample were about 150,000 clones; around 85% of them appeared once. Jointly, the top ten make up around 7% of the sample.

The research as a whole found: How much clinical and demographic metadata was included differed by source and by participant, and the metadata was provided uncurated.

One collaborating source in Seattle enrolled patients during active infection and followed them longitudinally through the course of disease. Collaborating institutions collected whole blood in K2EDTA tubes following their own protocols. For TCRbeta analysis, collaborators shipped samples as frozen whole blood, isolated PBMCs, or DNA extracted from either of those sample types. The clonotype originates from a man older than 75 with COVID-19, enrolled during active disease. Input material: peripheral blood. This chain joins TRBV6-1 to TRBJ1-5; D gene: possibly TRBD1, on 5 matching bases. The DNA is as follows: TGTGCCAGCAGTGATTCGGGGAGGGGCGGTCAGCCCCAGCATTTT. Its product reads: CASSDSGRGGQPQHF.